This TCR beta chain was found in a study of spatial heterogeneity in lung cancer. Study context: There were, on average, more than 9.5 raw-read appearances for each unique TCR and UMI combination. Study-level findings and limits: Follow-up blood showed ubiquitous expanded tumor TCRs less than blood at resection did.

Time point meaning: sample taken at primary tumor resection. Sequencing covered unsorted whole RNA taken from tumor, nontumor lung or frozen PBMC. This clonotype showed up many times. Its antigen is not identified. The CDR3 extends over 16 amino acids. V lost 3 bases, J lost 4 bases, and 13 bases lay in between. Per the germline V gene, CDR1 is MNHEY and CDR2 is SVGAGI. TCRdb analysed the 5' RACE reads with MiXCR anew, one entry per CDR3 protein. The data contain 35,000 to 45,000 distinct CDR3 sequences, roughly 7.2% of them seen just once; the ten biggest clones take up approximately 28%. The receptor comes from a female donor with early-stage non-small cell lung cancer. This chain uses TRBV6-5 with TRBJ2-6; the D gene is possibly TRBD2 (6 bases). Sequenced here: PBMCs, sampled at surgery. In DNA, the CDR3 is TGTGCCAGCAGTTATCAGCCAGGGAGGGGGGCCAACGTCCTGACTTTC. Amino acid sequence: CASSYQPGRGANVLTF.